Listed below are T cell receptor beta chains from one sample, sequenced in a study of Graves' ophthalmopathy and Graves' hyperthyroidism. TCRdb itself ran the multiplex PCR reads through MiXCR, one entry per CDR3 protein. This sample has about 400,000 distinct CDR3 sequences, with 15% found just once. The sequencing input was peripheral blood. The receptors stem from a woman aged 18-35 years with stable Graves' hyperthyroidism. Each CDR3 is given with its conserved first and last residue. Fields, in order: CDR3 protein, J gene, V gene.

cdr3_aa: CASSFGGNSPLHF
j_call: TRBJ1-6
v_call: TRBV7-2

cdr3_aa: CASRTGLKGSPLHF
j_call: TRBJ1-6
v_call: TRBV6-4

cdr3_aa: CASRISPSDYTF
j_call: TRBJ1-2
v_call: TRBV28

cdr3_aa: CASSYSWTGTYEQYF
j_call: TRBJ2-7
v_call: TRBV6-2/TRBV6-3

cdr3_aa: CASSFVVDSPLHF
j_call: TRBJ1-6
v_call: TRBV28

cdr3_aa: CASSFAGTGNTEAFF
j_call: TRBJ1-1
v_call: TRBV7-8

cdr3_aa: CASSPFERLGYTF
j_call: TRBJ1-2
v_call: TRBV6-1

cdr3_aa: CATEDRGSTEAFF
j_call: TRBJ1-1
v_call: TRBV24-1

cdr3_aa: CASSERRTAPYEQYF
j_call: TRBJ2-7
v_call: TRBV6-1

cdr3_aa: CASSPPGQGASGELFF
j_call: TRBJ2-2
v_call: TRBV27

cdr3_aa: CASSAKVGAGELFF
j_call: TRBJ2-2
v_call: TRBV6-1

cdr3_aa: CASKPPWVFVGELFF
j_call: TRBJ2-2
v_call: TRBV6-2/TRBV6-3

cdr3_aa: CASSLVQDSYEQYF
j_call: TRBJ2-7
v_call: TRBV7-2

cdr3_aa: CASSSSAGQGLDGYTF
j_call: TRBJ1-2
v_call: TRBV7-9

cdr3_aa: CASSPPRDRGSGNTIYF
j_call: TRBJ1-3
v_call: TRBV4-1

cdr3_aa: CASSLEGALYGYTF
j_call: TRBJ1-2
v_call: TRBV5-1

cdr3_aa: CASSLSELARYGYTF
j_call: TRBJ1-2
v_call: TRBV12-3/TRBV12-4

cdr3_aa: CASGYSRQVQETQYF
j_call: TRBJ2-5
v_call: TRBV6-5

cdr3_aa: CATSRDIQYEQYF
j_call: TRBJ2-7
v_call: TRBV15

cdr3_aa: CAISDTDGYEQYF
j_call: TRBJ2-7
v_call: TRBV10-3

cdr3_aa: CSARDGTGIQPQHF
j_call: TRBJ1-5
v_call: TRBV20-1

cdr3_aa: CASSYSQANTEAFF
j_call: TRBJ1-1
v_call: TRBV6-5

cdr3_aa: CASSGDSGNQPQHF
j_call: TRBJ1-5
v_call: TRBV2

cdr3_aa: CASSANRGGGETQYF
j_call: TRBJ2-5
v_call: TRBV2

cdr3_aa: CASRVTGAYGYTF
j_call: TRBJ1-2
v_call: TRBV6-5

cdr3_aa: CASSPKGGTKSNQPQHF
j_call: TRBJ1-5
v_call: TRBV9

cdr3_aa: CASSPLQLNTEAFF
j_call: TRBJ1-1
v_call: TRBV18

cdr3_aa: CASRGDRGVTDTQYF
j_call: TRBJ2-3
v_call: TRBV2

cdr3_aa: CASRPVSSYEQYF
j_call: TRBJ2-7
v_call: TRBV13

cdr3_aa: CASSQDGNGNTEAFF
j_call: TRBJ1-1
v_call: TRBV4-1

cdr3_aa: CASSPGAGIGYTF
j_call: TRBJ1-2
v_call: TRBV27

cdr3_aa: CSAETANYGYTF
j_call: TRBJ1-2
v_call: TRBV29-1

cdr3_aa: CASNLPRGGDTGELFF
j_call: TRBJ2-2
v_call: TRBV6-5

cdr3_aa: CASSLLKQNTEAFF
j_call: TRBJ1-1
v_call: TRBV5-5

cdr3_aa: CASSYLREGGFDYGYTF
j_call: TRBJ1-2
v_call: TRBV6-5

cdr3_aa: CASSVAGGGTEAFF
j_call: TRBJ1-1
v_call: TRBV9

cdr3_aa: CASSQRRQNTGELFF
j_call: TRBJ2-2
v_call: TRBV3-1

cdr3_aa: CASSLGPRDWTEAFF
j_call: TRBJ1-1
v_call: TRBV11-2

cdr3_aa: CASSLWWLPGIQETQYF
j_call: TRBJ2-5
v_call: TRBV5-1

cdr3_aa: CASSTTGNPTPRTF
j_call: TRBJ1-2
v_call: TRBV12-3/TRBV12-4

cdr3_aa: CASSPQRRPVGSPLHF
j_call: TRBJ1-6
v_call: TRBV18

cdr3_aa: CASSAGQTNNQPQHF
j_call: TRBJ1-5
v_call: TRBV2

cdr3_aa: CASRSKLWTGGVQPQHF
j_call: TRBJ1-5
v_call: TRBV6-2/TRBV6-3

cdr3_aa: CASSYLDGLNTEAFF
j_call: TRBJ1-1
v_call: TRBV6-5

cdr3_aa: CASSYGLIQETQYF
j_call: TRBJ2-5
v_call: TRBV6-5

cdr3_aa: CSALAGGGETQYF
j_call: TRBJ2-5
v_call: TRBV20-1

cdr3_aa: CASSWTGGGNTIYF
j_call: TRBJ1-3
v_call: TRBV12-3/TRBV12-4

cdr3_aa: CASSEDRGLTEAFF
j_call: TRBJ1-1
v_call: TRBV6-1

cdr3_aa: CASTQGGGNQPQHF
j_call: TRBJ1-5
v_call: TRBV19

cdr3_aa: CASSVTAGTGDGYEQYF
j_call: TRBJ2-7
v_call: TRBV7-2

cdr3_aa: CASTGNHYGCTF
j_call: TRBJ1-2
v_call: TRBV11-2

cdr3_aa: CASSHTENTEAFF
j_call: TRBJ1-1
v_call: TRBV5-1